This TCR beta chain comes out of a study of blood T cell repertoires in COVID-19. Study overall: From the United States, Italy and Spain came samples of acute and convalescent COVID-19. PBMCs, B-cell-depleted T cells, or T cells were the source of the cDNA or gDNA that made up the material.

Losses at the gene ends were 7 bases for V and 6 bases for J; bases not matched to a gene: 16. Germline CDR1 KGHDR, CDR2 SFDVKD. This CDR3 has 16 amino acids. Profiled with immunoSEQ multiplex PCR; TCRdb holds only in-frame clones, not every one. The sample consists of around 230,000 clones, about four fifths of them appearing once. This TCR derives from a woman between 35 and 50 years old with active or convalescent COVID-19. The gene calls are TRBV24-1 and TRBJ1-2; 7 bases match TRBD1. The sequencing sample was made of peripheral blood. CDR3 nucleotide sequence: TGTGCCACCAGCGCCAGGTCGGGAGGGGGCTCGGATGGCTACACCTTC. It is translated as CATSARSGGGSDGYTF.